The 7 T cell receptor beta chains below were found in one sample sequenced in a study of T-cell memory formation after mild COVID-19. TCRdb analysed the 5' RACE reads with MiXCR anew, one entry per CDR3 protein. Seen here are about 270,000 distinct CDR3 sequences, around 15% observed once, and the top ten hold roughly 20%. The specimen was PBMCs or a T cell subset sorted from them (not recorded which). The receptors here all came from a man younger than 35 who had mild COVID-19 (a few samples of this study predate the infection). Cell type and time point are not known.

This clonotype was recorded many times. The CDR3 region has the DNA TGTGCCAGCAGGAACACAGATACGCAGTATTTT. Translation: CASRNTDTQYF. V gene TRBV27 combines with J gene TRBJ2-3; no clear D. Germline V gene sequence: CDR1 MNHEY, CDR2 SMNVEV (reference sequence). V was cut by 6 bases and J by 2 bases, with 3 bases left in between. There are 11 residues in the CDR3.

V usage is TRBV29-1 and J usage is TRBJ2-7; 8 nucleotides match TRBD2. The V segment lost 5 bases and the J segment 3 bases; nucleotides outside the gene matches: 0. CDR3 length: 11 residues. Germline CDR1 and CDR2: SQVTM and ANQGSEA. Written as DNA, the CDR3 is TGCAGCGTTCGGGGGGGCTACGAGCAGTACTTC. This gives the protein CSVRGGYEQYF.

This clonotype was seen a handful of times. J is TRBJ2-7 and V is TRBV10-2; 13 nucleotides match TRBD2. Germline lookup yields CDR1 WSHSY and CDR2 SAAADI. J was trimmed by 6 bases and V by 6 bases; bases with no gene match: 5. The CDR3 has 14 amino acids. The CDR3 protein is CASRTSGGLGEQYV. DNA of the CDR3: TGCGCCAGCAGGACTAGCGGGGGGCTGGGCGAGCAGTACGTC.

The genes are TRBV5-1 and TRBJ2-5; D gene uncertain. Germline V gene lookup returns CDR1 SGHRS and CDR2 YFSETQ. V was cut by 5 bases and J by 7 bases, with 9 bases left in between. This CDR3 spans 11 amino acids. CDR3 region: CASSSEMTQYF. CDR3 DNA: TGCGCCAGCAGTTCAGAAATGACCCAGTACTTC.

This clonotype came up a few times. V is TRBV20-1 and J is TRBJ2-7, with D possibly being TRBD2 (5 bases). V gave up 1 base and J gave up 0 bases, with 13 bases separating them. The CDR3 length is 15 residues. Germline lookup yields CDR1 DFQATT and CDR2 SNEGSKA (reference sequence). The DNA for the CDR3 is TGCAGTGCTAGAGGGCGACTACTAAGCTCCTACGAGCAGTACGTC. This sequence encodes CSARGRLLSSYEQYV.

This clonotype was counted a few times. The chain couples TRBV11-2 to TRBJ2-7; 7 nucleotides line up with TRBD1. This CDR3 contains 12 residues. Germline values: CDR1 SGHAT, CDR2 FQNNGV. V was pared by 5 bases and J by 3 bases, with 1 base of the junction left unmatched. The CDR3: CASSQGDYEQYF. The CDR3 nucleotides are TGTGCCAGCAGCCAGGGGGACTACGAGCAGTACTTC.

The CDR3 sequence: CASSSGRGGSDTIYF. The DNA of the CDR3 is TGCGCCAGCAGCTCCGGGCGAGGTGGGTCGGACACCATATATTTT. The chain uses TRBV5-1 and TRBJ1-3; D not certain. Germline V CDR1 and CDR2: SGHRS, YFSETQ. V shed 3 bases and J shed 8 bases, with 18 bases lying between them. The CDR3 sequence is 15 residues long.